The clone carrying this T cell receptor (beta chain) was counted once. The antigen is undetermined. The protocol was immunoSEQ multiplex PCR, while the TCRdb copy is restricted to in-frame clones and leaves out a portion. The sample contains about 120,000 clones, around 85% of which appear only once. The CDR3 contains 14 residues. The V end lost 4 bases, the J end lost 8 bases, and 16 bases lay between the germline ends. Germline V gene lookup returns CDR1 KGHDR and CDR2 SFDVKD. This sample is part of a study of T cell responses to AZD1222 COVID-19 vaccine. Points from the study as a whole: Only a handful of AZD1222 recipients were seropositive at baseline. Mostly white British, mostly female donors; authors suggested clonal diversity may be underestimated. Scientists sampled the repertoires only once the peak T cell response had passed. Spike-spanning, vaccine-associated CD4 TCRs were dominant at 160-218 and 743-854.

Sequencing used peripheral blood, obtained on day 0 of MenACWY control vaccination. The chain is built from TRBV24-1 and TRBJ1-2; the D is unclear. This clonotype was sampled from an adult in good health. The CDR3 sequence: CATSDSGPPAGYTF. In DNA, the CDR3 is TGTGCCACCAGTGACTCCGGGCCCCCGGCGGGCTACACCTTC.